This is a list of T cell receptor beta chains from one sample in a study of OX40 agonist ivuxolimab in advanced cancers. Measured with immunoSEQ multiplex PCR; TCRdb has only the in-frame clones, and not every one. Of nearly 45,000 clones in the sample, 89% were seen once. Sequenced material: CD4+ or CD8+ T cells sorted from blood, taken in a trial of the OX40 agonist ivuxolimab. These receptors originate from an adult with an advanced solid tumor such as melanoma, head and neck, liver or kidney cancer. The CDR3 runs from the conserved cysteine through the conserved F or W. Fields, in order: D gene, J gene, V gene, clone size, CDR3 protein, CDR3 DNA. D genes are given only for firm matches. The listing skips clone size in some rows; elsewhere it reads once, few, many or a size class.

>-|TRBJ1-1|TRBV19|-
CASSISAGTVNTEAFF
TGTGCCAGTAGTATATCCGCAGGGACGGTGAACACTGAAGCTTTCTTT
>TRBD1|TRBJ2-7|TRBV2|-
CASSEEGGQGYEEQYF
TGTGCCAGCAGTGAAGAAGGGGGCCAGGGATACGAGGAGCAGTACTTC
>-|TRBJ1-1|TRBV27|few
CASRSYTEAFF
TGTGCCAGCAGGAGCTACACTGAAGCTTTCTTT
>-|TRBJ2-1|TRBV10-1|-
CASSDGGPYNEQFF
TGCGCCAGCAGTGATGGGGGCCCCTACAATGAGCAGTTCTTC
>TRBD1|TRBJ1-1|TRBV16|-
CASSRGDREAFF
TGTGCCAGCAGCCGTGGGGACAGGGAAGCTTTCTTT
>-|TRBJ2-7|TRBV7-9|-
CASSDQREQYF
TGTGCCAGCAGCGATCAAAGGGAGCAGTACTTC
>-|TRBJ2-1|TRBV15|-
CATSLISRHEQFF
TGTGCCACCAGCCTAATTAGTCGTCATGAGCAGTTCTTC
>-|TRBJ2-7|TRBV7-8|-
CASSSFFRGTLSYEQYF
TGTGCCAGCAGCTCTTTTTTTAGGGGCACCCTCTCCTACGAGCAGTACTTC
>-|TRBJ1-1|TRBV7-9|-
CASSPPLSKEAFF
TGTGCCAGCAGCCCCCCATTATCCAAGGAAGCTTTCTTT
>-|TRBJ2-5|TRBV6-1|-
CASSIRPVPVTQYF
TGTGCCAGCAGTATAAGACCGGTGCCGGTGACCCAGTACTTC
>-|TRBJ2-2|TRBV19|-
CASSTSLNTGELFF
TGTGCCAGTAGTACCTCATTAAACACCGGGGAGCTGTTTTTT
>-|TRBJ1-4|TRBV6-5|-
CASSYSTGALFF
TGTGCCAGCAGTTACTCGACTGGGGCACTGTTTTTT
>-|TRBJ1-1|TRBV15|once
CATSIRGQRYTEAFF
TGTGCCACCAGCATAAGGGGTCAGAGGTACACTGAAGCTTTCTTT
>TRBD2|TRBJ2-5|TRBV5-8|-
CASSVGEIYGRGLSETQYF
TGTGCCAGCAGCGTTGGGGAAATCTACGGGAGGGGTTTATCGGAGACCCAGTACTTC
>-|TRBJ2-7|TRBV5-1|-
CASKSDPPEQYF
TGCGCCAGCAAGAGCGACCCCCCCGAGCAGTACTTC
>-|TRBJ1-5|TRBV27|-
CASSLVRGQQPQHF
TGTGCCAGCAGTTTGGTGAGGGGCCAGCAGCCCCAGCATTTT
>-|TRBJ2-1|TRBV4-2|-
CASSTGPNNEQFF
TGTGCCAGCAGCACTGGGCCGAACAATGAGCAGTTCTTC
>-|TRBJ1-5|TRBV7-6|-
CASSLGAQGMQPQHF
TGTGCCAGCAGCTTAGGGGCTCAGGGTATGCAGCCCCAGCATTTT
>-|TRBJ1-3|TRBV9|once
CASSAPRGGAGNTIYF
TGTGCCAGCAGCGCCCCAAGAGGGGGTGCGGGAAACACCATATATTTT
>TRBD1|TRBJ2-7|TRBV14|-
CASSLRRGPREEQYF
TGTGCCAGCAGCCTCCGCAGGGGGCCAAGGGAGGAGCAGTACTTC
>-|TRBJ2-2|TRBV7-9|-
CASSLGVLELFF
TGTGCCAGCAGCTTAGGAGTTTTGGAGCTGTTTTTT
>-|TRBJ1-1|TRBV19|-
CASSIGPDNTEAFF
TGTGCCAGTAGTATCGGGCCGGACAACACTGAAGCTTTCTTT